These 9 T cell receptor beta chains originate from one sample sequenced in a study of T-cell memory formation after mild COVID-19. A single record per CDR3 protein comes from TCRdb applying MiXCR to the 5' RACE reads. The data show hundreds of thousands of distinct CDR3 sequences, over 15% seen once. Sequencing was carried out using PBMCs or a T cell subset sorted from them (not recorded which). These receptors came from a man aged 18 to 30 who had mild COVID-19 (a few samples of this study predate the infection). Cell type and time point are not known.

This chain joins TRBV7-3 and TRBJ2-3; TRBD2 aligns across 8 bases. The V and J ends lost 7 bases and 6 bases, in that order; junction bases with no gene match: 15. Germline V CDR1 and CDR2: SGHTA, FQGTGA. CDR3 length equals 16 residues. The CDR3 sequence: CASTPGRSGGMDTQYF. DNA for the CDR3: TGTGCCAGCACCCCCGGACGAAGCGGGGGAATGGATACGCAGTATTTT.

A few counts support this clonotype. This chain links TRBV20-1 with TRBJ1-4; no definite D call. The CDR3 is 14 amino acids. Germline-derived CDR1 and CDR2 are DFQATT and SNEGSKA (reference sequence). The V end lost 6 bases, the J end lost 0 bases, and 11 bases lay between the germline ends. In nucleotides, the CDR3 is TGCAGTGCCCCAGAAGAAGCAACTAATGAAAAACTGTTTTTT. Protein product: CSAPEEATNEKLFF.

The gene calls are TRBV23-1 and TRBJ1-5; D possibly corresponds to TRBD1 (6 bases). Being an ORF, TRBV23-1 has a function that is uncertain. Trimming cost V 4 bases and J 7 bases, with 17 bases left between them. CDR3 length equals 15 residues. In DNA form, the CDR3 reads TGCGCCAGCAGTCCGATTGTACAGGGTGGCCAGCCCCAGCATTTT. Its translation: CASSPIVQGGQPQHF.

This clonotype came up a few times. The rearrangement uses TRBV7-9 and TRBJ2-2; the D is unclear. Between the trimmed V and J ends, which lost 4 bases and 1 base, there was a span of 7 bases. The germline V gene has CDR1 SEHNR and CDR2 FQNEAQ (reference sequence). The CDR3 is 14 amino acids. CDR3 sequence (DNA): TGTGCCAGCAGCTCAACAGTGAACACCGGGGAGCTGTTTTTT. It specifies CASSSTVNTGELFF.

The rearrangement joins TRBV5-6 to TRBJ2-7, with 9 bases fitting TRBD1. Germline assignment: CDR1 SGHDT and CDR2 YYEEEE. The CDR3 spans 17 residues. V shed 4 bases and J 1 base; nucleotides not matched to a gene: 12. CDR3 amino acids: CASSAYRDRAGSYEQYV. The DNA of the CDR3 is TGTGCCAGCAGCGCTTACCGGGACAGGGCAGGGTCCTACGAGCAGTACGTC.

The chain recombines TRBV4-3 with TRBJ2-2, with D possibly TRBD1 on 5 matching bases. CDR3 length equals 14 residues. CDR1 is LGHNA, CDR2 YSLEER, per germline. The V and J ends lost 6 bases and 9 bases respectively, with 17 bases between them. CDR3 in amino acids: CASSHNRISRELFF. DNA for the CDR3: TGCGCCAGCAGTCATAACAGGATCTCCAGGGAGCTGTTTTTT.

The CDR3 is CASSTWGTGTNTQYF. The CDR3 coding sequence is TGTGCCAGCAGCACGTGGGGGACAGGGACCAATACGCAGTATTTT. The J gene is TRBJ2-3, the V gene TRBV7-9; 9 bases are a match to TRBD1. J was trimmed by 7 bases and V by 5 bases; bases with no gene match: 10. The CDR3 is 15 residues long. Germline V gene data show CDR1 as SEHNR and CDR2 as FQNEAQ (reference sequence).

V and J are TRBV5-1 and TRBJ2-4; D remains unclear. The CDR3 covers 13 residues. V dropped 6 bases and J dropped 3 bases, with 10 bases sitting between them. CDR1 is SGHRS and CDR2 is YFSETQ in the germline V gene. The CDR3: CASNGENKNIQYF. The CDR3 bases are TGCGCCAGCAATGGGGAAAACAAAAACATTCAGTACTTC.

This rearrangement joins TRBV7-8 to TRBJ2-3; 10 nucleotides line up with TRBD2. The V segment lost 2 bases and the J segment 1 base; nucleotides outside the gene matches: 6. CDR3 length equals 17 residues. Germline V CDR1 and CDR2: SGHVS, FQNEAQ. The CDR3 nucleotides read TGTGCCAGCAGCTTACCCAAGCGGGGGGGCGGCACAGATACGCAGTATTTT. This gives the protein CASSLPKRGGGTDTQYF.